This passage covers 26 T cell receptor beta chains from one sample sequenced in a study of shared clonotypes between healthy human individuals. Generated by immunoSEQ multiplex PCR, the TCRdb table keeps only in-frame clones and is missing some. The sample holds 2 million to 2.5 million clones; just under 95% are singletons and the top ten take about 0.36%. Sequenced sample: naive CD4+ T cells from PBMCs. Subset described: CD45RA+ positively selected. The receptors were gathered from a man in his late teens or twenties in good health. Some clones in this sample may be carry-over from other donors' samples.

The chain is built from TRBV9 and TRBJ2-1; D uncertain. The germline CDR1 and CDR2 sequences are SGDLS and YYNGEE. Trimming left V 0 bases short and J 0 bases short, with 4 bases between. The length of the CDR3 is 14 residues. This CDR3 is CASSVVASYNEQFF. The CDR3 coding sequence is TGTGCCAGCAGCGTAGTCGCCTCCTACAATGAGCAGTTCTTC.

On this clone: Within the sample, other DNA sequences also encode this same CDR3. The V and J genes are TRBV19 and TRBJ1-5, with TRBD1 matching 7 bases. CDR1 is LNHDA, CDR2 SQIVND, per germline (reference sequence). The CDR3 spans 15 residues. The J segment lost 0 bases and the V segment lost 6 bases, leaving 5 bases of the junction unmatched. In nucleotides, the CDR3 is TGTGCCAGTAGCTACACAGGGGTTAGCAATCAGCCCCAGCATTTT. It codes for CASSYTGVSNQPQHF. The full variable domain, in which reference TRBV19 and TRBJ1-5 provide the parts outside the CDR3, is DGGITQSPKYLFRKEGQNVTLSCEQNLNHDAMYWYRQDPGQGLRLIYYSQIVNDFQKGDIAEGYSVSREKKESFPLTVTSAQKNPTAFYLCASSYTGVSNQPQHFGDGTRLSIL.

The chain recombines TRBV29-1 with TRBJ2-1, with 10 bases lining up with TRBD2. V trimming: 6 bases; J trimming: 5 bases; junction bases outside the gene matches: 7. The CDR3 loop spans 14 amino acids. Germline assignment: CDR1 SQVTM and CDR2 ANQGSEA. CDR3: CSVTGTSVNNEQFF. The CDR3 nucleotides are TGCAGCGTCACCGGGACTAGCGTCAACAATGAGCAGTTCTTC.

This rearrangement joins TRBV7-9 to TRBJ1-1, with no clear D. Germline values: CDR1 SEHNR, CDR2 FQNEAQ (reference sequence). CDR3 length: 14 residues. V was pared by 7 bases and J by 5 bases, with 17 bases between. The CDR3 spells CASNPTLGGTEAFF. Here the CDR3 DNA reads TGTGCCAGCAACCCCACTCTGGGTGGGACTGAAGCTTTCTTT.

This clone was detected only a few times. In the same sample, other DNA sequences code for this CDR3. This sequence joins TRBV9 and TRBJ1-5; TRBD1 matches at 7 bases. CDR1 is SGDLS, CDR2 YYNGEE, per germline. V trimming: 3 bases; J trimming: 2 bases; junction bases outside the gene matches: 2. The CDR3 covers 14 residues. The CDR3 DNA reads as TGTGCCAGCAGCGCAACAGGGGGCAATCAGCCCCAGCATTTT. Translated, it gives CASSATGGNQPQHF.

The chain carries TRBV6-5 and TRBJ1-2; 8 bases match TRBD1. Germline V gives CDR1 MNHEY, CDR2 SVGAGI. With 8 bases clipped from V and 7 bases from J, the junction kept 12 bases outside the gene matches. This CDR3 region has 14 residues. The chain's CDR3 is CASLLKQGAFGYTF. In DNA, the CDR3 is TGTGCCAGCTTGCTCAAGCAGGGGGCGTTTGGCTACACCTTC.

The chain uses TRBV10-1 and TRBJ1-5; no firm D call. The length of the CDR3 is 14 residues. V was trimmed by 3 bases and J by 0 bases, leaving 6 bases between them. Germline CDR1 is WNHNN and CDR2 is SYGVQD (reference sequence). CDR3 bases: TGCGCCAGCAGTGACGGCAATAGCAATCAGCCCCAGCATTTT. It yields the protein CASSDGNSNQPQHF.

CDR3 coding DNA: TGTGCCAGCAGCCCGGTTTGGGTTAGCAATCAGCCCCAGCATTTT. It codes for CASSPVWVSNQPQHF. J is TRBJ1-5 and V is TRBV27; unclear D gene. The CDR3 totals 15 residues. In germline, CDR1 is MNHEY, CDR2 SMNVEV (reference sequence). The V and J ends lost 6 bases and 0 bases respectively, with 12 bases between them.

This chain uses TRBV30 with TRBJ2-1, with D tentatively TRBD1 (5 bases). The CDR3 contains 17 residues. Trimming left V 1 base short and J 3 bases short, with 19 bases between. Germline V gene data show CDR1 as GTSNPN and CDR2 as SVGIG (reference sequence). The CDR3 here is CAWSGTPRARNYNEQFF. In nucleotides, the CDR3 is TGTGCCTGGAGTGGTACTCCCAGGGCGCGAAACTACAATGAGCAGTTCTTC.

The gene calls are TRBV29-1 and TRBJ2-2; tentatively, D is TRBD1 or TRBD2 (7 bases each). This CDR3 comprises 16 residues. V was clipped by 6 bases and J by 1 base, with 18 bases between them. The V gene's germline CDR1 is SQVTM and CDR2 ANQGSEA. The CDR3: CSVQRGLAVNTGELFF. DNA for the CDR3: TGCAGCGTCCAAAGGGGGCTAGCGGTGAACACCGGGGAGCTGTTTTTT.

The chain carries TRBV10-3 and TRBJ1-5; no clear D. Trimming took 0 bases from V and 6 from J, leaving 12 bases between them. CDR3 length: 15 residues. Germline V CDR1 and CDR2: ENHRY, SYGVKD. The CDR3 DNA is TGTGCCATCAGTGAGTCGAAAAGTTTAGTTCAGCCCCAGCATTTT. It codes for CAISESKSLVQPQHF.

The genes are TRBV5-1 and TRBJ2-3; no reliable D call. Germline V gives CDR1 SGHRS, CDR2 YFSETQ. The CDR3 is made up of 14 amino acids. Trimming removed 5 bases at V and 0 bases at J, with 10 bases between. CDR3 region: CASRNLESTDTQYF. DNA of the CDR3: TGCGCCAGCAGGAACCTAGAAAGCACAGATACGCAGTATTTT. Together with reference TRBV5-1 and TRBJ2-3, the CDR3 gives the full variable domain: KAGVTQTPRYLIKTRGQQVTLSCSPISGHRSVSWYQQTPGQGLQFLFEYFSETQRNKGNFPGRFSGRQFSNSRSEMNVSTLELGDSALYLCASRNLESTDTQYFGPGTRLTVL.

Regarding this clone: Other DNA sequences in the sample encode the same CDR3. The chain couples TRBV7-2 to TRBJ2-7; D uncertain. Trimming stripped 2 bases from V and 2 bases from J, with 4 bases between. The CDR3 is made up of 12 amino acids. The germline V gene encodes CDR1 SGHTA and CDR2 FQGNSA. CDR3 amino acids: CASSLTPYEQYF. The CDR3 coding sequence is TGTGCCAGCAGCTTAACTCCCTACGAGCAGTACTTC. The variable domain in full, with the rest retrieved from reference TRBV7-2 and TRBJ2-7, is GAGVSQSPSNKVTEKGKDVELRCDPISGHTALYWYRQSLGQGLEFLIYFQGNSAPDKSGLPSDRFSAERTGGSVSTLTIQRTQQEDSAVYLCASSLTPYEQYFGPGTRLTVT.

The rearrangement joins TRBV10-3 to TRBJ2-5; 9 positions match TRBD1. CDR1 and CDR2 (germline): ENHRY, SYGVKD. The CDR3 extends over 14 amino acids. The ends lost 5 bases at V and 5 bases at J; junction bases unmatched: 6. The CDR3, as DNA: TGTGCCATCAGTTTACAGGGGGCGAGGGAGACCCAGTACTTC. It is translated as CAISLQGARETQYF.

The chain couples TRBV7-3 to TRBJ1-4; no firm D call. Germline V gene data show CDR1 as SGHTA and CDR2 as FQGTGA. CDR3 size: 17 residues. Trimming left V 2 bases short and J 2 bases short, with 15 bases between. In nucleotides, the CDR3 is TGTGCCAGCAGCTTACTATCCAGGCCGATGACTAATGAAAAACTGTTTTTT. Amino acids: CASSLLSRPMTNEKLFF.

The V call is TRBV28, the J call TRBJ2-5, with D perhaps given as TRBD1 or TRBD2 (5 bases each). Per the germline V gene, CDR1 is MDHEN and CDR2 is SYDVKM. The CDR3 has 12 residues. V was pared by 3 bases and J by 5 bases, with 7 bases between. CDR3 coding DNA: TGTGCCAGCAGTTTCTGGGGGGAGACCCAGTACTTC. Encoded protein: CASSFWGETQYF.

This clone was detected only a few times. The rearrangement uses TRBV6-5 and TRBJ1-1, with 7 nucleotides matching TRBD1. After removal of 6 bases from V and 10 bases from J, the junction contained 11 bases not matched to a gene. CDR3 length equals 13 residues. Germline V gene sequence: CDR1 MNHEY, CDR2 SVGAGI. The CDR3 DNA follows: TGTGCCAGCAGAAAGGGACAGAACCTTTTAGCTTTCTTT. This codes for CASRKGQNLLAFF.

This clone was found once. This chain uses TRBV5-8 with TRBJ2-7; TRBD2 matches 11 bases. J lost 6 bases, V lost 2 bases, and 4 bases had no gene match. Germline CDR1 SGHTS, CDR2 YDEGEE. This CDR3 comprises 14 residues. DNA for the CDR3: TGTGCCAGCAGCTTCCGAGGACTAGCGGGCGAGCAGTACTTC. This codes for CASSFRGLAGEQYF.

The chain couples TRBV7-9 to TRBJ2-1, with 7 bases aligning to TRBD2. The CDR3 has 17 residues. Trimming at V came to 0 bases and at J to 1 base, leaving 6 bases not matched to a gene. From germline, CDR1 is SEHNR and CDR2 FQNEAQ (reference sequence). DNA of the CDR3: TGTGCCAGCAGCTTAGCGGCTAGCGGCCAATCCTACAATGAGCAGTTCTTC. Protein: CASSLAASGQSYNEQFF.

A few counts support this clone. J is TRBJ1-1 and V is TRBV7-9, with 8 bases that match TRBD1. Germline values: CDR1 SEHNR, CDR2 FQNEAQ (reference sequence). V lost 4 bases, J lost 7 bases, and 2 bases stayed unmatched. CDR3 length: 12 residues. For the CDR3, the DNA is TGTGCCAGCAGCTCAGACAGGGGTGAAGCTTTCTTT. Its protein product is CASSSDRGEAFF.

The chain links TRBV4-1 to TRBJ2-7; TRBD2 matches at 12 bases. Trimming removed 2 bases from V and 3 bases from J; junction bases left unmatched: 8. CDR1 MGHRA and CDR2 YSYEKL come from the germline V gene. CDR3 size: 17 residues. CDR3 DNA sequence: TGCGCCAGCAGCCAACCCCTTACTAGCGGGAGGCTCTACGAGCAGTACTTC. Its translation is CASSQPLTSGRLYEQYF.

The chain employs TRBV12-5 and TRBJ2-1, with TRBD2 matching 9 bases. Per germline, CDR1 LGHNT and CDR2 FRNRAP. This CDR3 region has 16 residues. The trim removed 3 bases at V and 7 bases at J, leaving 10 bases unmatched. The DNA of the CDR3 is TGTGCTAGTGGTTTAGCTGCGGGAGGGCCGGGGAATGAGCAGTTCTTC. As protein: CASGLAAGGPGNEQFF.

This clone showed up just a few times. The chain joins TRBV5-1 to TRBJ2-1, with 13 bases matching TRBD2. Per germline, CDR1 SGHRS and CDR2 YFSETQ. The CDR3 spans 15 residues. With V trimmed by 1 base and J by 8 bases, 3 bases remained unmatched. This CDR3 is CASSLTSGRADEQFF. The CDR3 nucleotides are TGCGCCAGCAGCTTGACTAGCGGGAGGGCCGATGAGCAGTTCTTC.

The gene calls are TRBV7-9 and TRBJ2-3; possible D gene TRBD1, 6 bases. The V gene's germline CDR1 is SEHNR and CDR2 FQNEAQ (reference sequence). Trimming cost V 3 bases and J 2 bases, with 15 bases left between them. The CDR3 sequence is 16 residues long. CDR3 DNA sequence: TGTGCCAGCAGCTTGCAAAGGACAGCTCCCACAGATACGCAGTATTTT. This gives the protein CASSLQRTAPTDTQYF.

Worth noting for this clone: Other DNA sequences within the sample encode an identical CDR3. The chain carries TRBV9 and TRBJ2-7; TRBD2 aligns across 8 bases. The CDR3 spans 14 residues. Losses at the gene ends were 0 bases for V and 4 bases for J; bases not matched to a gene: 3. From germline, CDR1 is SGDLS and CDR2 YYNGEE. The DNA of the CDR3 is TGTGCCAGCAGCGTAGGAAGCGGGAGATACGAGCAGTACTTC. Its translation: CASSVGSGRYEQYF.

This chain joins TRBV9 and TRBJ2-5; maybe TRBD2 (5 bases). Trimming pared 0 bases from V and 2 bases from J, leaving 11 bases between. This CDR3 comprises 15 residues. The germline CDR1 and CDR2 sequences are SGDLS and YYNGEE. The DNA for the CDR3 is TGTGCCAGCAGCGTAGACGGGGTCGGTCAAGAGACCCAGTACTTC. It specifies CASSVDGVGQETQYF.